A single sample is the source of the 21 T cell receptor beta chains below, sequenced in a study of CD8 T cells in ankylosing spondylitis. TCRdb called the 5' RACE reads again in MiXCR, with one record for every CDR3 protein. Here the sample spans approximately 100,000 distinct CDR3 sequences, around 24% being singletons. Sequenced input: synovial fluid, either unsorted or a sorted T cell fraction (not recorded which). Receptors originate from a male donor with ankylosing spondylitis.

This clonotype was picked up a small number of times. The V call is TRBV12-3 or TRBV12-4, the J call TRBJ2-5; TRBD2 is a possible D gene (5 bases). This CDR3 region has 14 residues. The V and J ends lost 1 base and 7 bases respectively, with 13 bases between them. The CDR3: CASSLGESGGTQYF. The CDR3 DNA follows: TGTGCCAGCAGTTTAGGGGAGTCCGGAGGGACCCAGTACTTC.

This clonotype was seen more than once but under ten times. This sequence joins TRBV2 and TRBJ1-1; tentatively, D is TRBD1 (5 bases). The germline V gene encodes CDR1 SNHLY and CDR2 FYNNEI. This CDR3 contains 15 residues. With 3 bases removed from V and 7 bases from J, the gap between germline ends came to 18 bases. CDR3 amino acids: CASSEVLRGKGEAFF. The CDR3 bases are TGTGCCAGCAGTGAGGTTTTAAGGGGTAAGGGTGAAGCTTTCTTT.

The chain has TRBV10-2 and TRBJ2-7; 12 bases map to TRBD2. CDR3 length: 20 residues. Germline assignment: CDR1 WSHSY and CDR2 SAAADI. After removal of 5 bases from V and 0 bases from J, the junction contained 17 bases not matched to a gene. CDR3 in DNA: TGCGCCAGCAGTCCCTGGGTGGGGCTAGCGGGAGGGGCCAGCTCCTACGAGCAGTACTTC. Translating gives CASSPWVGLAGGASSYEQYF.

This clonotype was found a few times. The chain joins TRBV14 to TRBJ2-2; the match to TRBD2 covers 8 bases. In germline, CDR1 is SGHDN, CDR2 FVKESK. With 2 bases clipped from V and 4 bases from J, the junction kept 9 bases outside the gene matches. The CDR3 contains 17 residues. In DNA form, the CDR3 reads TGTGCCAGCAGCCAAACACTGAGCGGGAGTTTCACCGGGGAGCTGTTTTTT. As protein: CASSQTLSGSFTGELFF.

This clonotype has at least ten counts. The V gene is TRBV3-1, the J gene TRBJ1-1, with D possibly TRBD1 on 5 matching bases. The V gene's germline CDR1 is LGHDT and CDR2 YNNKEL (reference sequence). The CDR3 totals 15 residues. V shed 0 bases and J shed 6 bases, with 14 bases lying between them. The CDR3 DNA sequence: TGTGCCAGCAGCCAAGATCTATTGATAGGGGCTGAAGCTTTCTTT. Translated, it gives CASSQDLLIGAEAFF.

V and J are TRBV9 and TRBJ2-5, with D tentatively TRBD2 (6 bases). Germline V gene lookup returns CDR1 SGDLS and CDR2 YYNGEE. V lost 4 bases and J 2 bases, leaving 15 bases between the germline ends. This CDR3 spans 15 amino acids. The CDR3 reads CASSLTPGLQETQYF. Here the CDR3 DNA reads TGTGCCAGCAGCCTAACTCCGGGACTTCAAGAGACCCAGTACTTC.

This clonotype was recorded at least ten times. The CDR3 bases are TGCGCCAGCAGGGAGACAGGGCGGAACACTGAAGCTTTCTTT. Protein sequence: CASRETGRNTEAFF. The V call is TRBV5-1, the J call TRBJ1-1; 7 bases fit TRBD1. The germline V gene has CDR1 SGHRS and CDR2 YFSETQ. The CDR3 loop spans 14 amino acids. V trimming: 5 bases; J trimming: 1 base; junction bases outside the gene matches: 5.

The chain couples TRBV3-1 to TRBJ2-7; the match to TRBD1 covers 8 bases. Germline V CDR1 and CDR2: LGHDT, YNNKEL (reference sequence). The trim removed 4 bases at V and 9 bases at J, leaving 8 bases unmatched. CDR3 size: 13 residues. The CDR3: CASSLSTRGPQYV. The CDR3 DNA sequence: TGTGCCAGCAGCCTATCAACCAGGGGGCCGCAGTACGTC.

This clonotype was recorded a few times. The genes are TRBV20-1 and TRBJ2-1; TRBD1 or TRBD2 may be the D gene (7 bases each). The CDR3 runs 17 residues. Germline CDR1 and CDR2: DFQATT and SNEGSKA (reference sequence). V was clipped by 6 bases and J by 0 bases, with 21 bases between them. CDR3 nucleotides: TGCAGTGCCCTGAGAGCAGGGGGGGGAGCCTCCTACAATGAGCAGTTCTTC. Amino acid sequence: CSALRAGGGASYNEQFF.

The genes are TRBV4-2 and TRBJ1-2; TRBD1 matches 7 bases. The CDR3 sequence is 15 residues long. V shed 1 base, J shed 5 bases, and the junction held 7 bases outside the gene matches. Looked up from germline, CDR1 is LGHNA and CDR2 is YNFKEQ. CDR3 in amino acids: CASSQGRGGLYGYTF. CDR3 DNA: TGTGCCAGCAGCCAAGGGCGAGGGGGCTTGTATGGCTACACCTTC.

This chain connects TRBV28 to TRBJ2-6, with D possibly matching TRBD2 (5 bases). This CDR3 has 16 amino acids. Deletions cut 6 bases from V and 0 bases from J, with 12 bases between. Germline CDR1 MDHEN, CDR2 SYDVKM. The CDR3 is CASRARVLSGANVLTF. The CDR3 nucleotides read TGTGCCAGCAGAGCGAGGGTCCTCTCTGGGGCCAACGTCCTGACTTTC.

The chain is built from TRBV5-1 and TRBJ2-1; TRBD2 matches 12 bases. The junction had 7 bases not matched to a gene; V was cut back by 3 bases and J by 0 bases. CDR3 length: 18 amino acids. Germline CDR1 is SGHRS and CDR2 is YFSETQ. CDR3 sequence (DNA): TGCGCCAGCAGCTCAAGGACTAGCGGGACCTCCTCCTACAATGAGCAGTTCTTC. Its translation: CASSSRTSGTSSYNEQFF.

This clonotype was seen many times. The CDR3 nucleotides are TGTGCCAGCTCCAAAGGAGGGGAGGGCCAGAATGAGCAGTTCTTC. Protein: CASSKGGEGQNEQFF. This chain connects TRBV18 to TRBJ2-1; 7 bases match TRBD2. The V gene end was trimmed by 6 bases and the J gene end by 7 bases; junction bases not matched to a gene: 12. Looked up from germline, CDR1 is KGHSH and CDR2 is LQKENI. The CDR3 is made up of 15 amino acids.

This clonotype was detected many times. This sequence joins TRBV18 and TRBJ1-1; no clear D. Germline assignment: CDR1 KGHSH and CDR2 LQKENI. The CDR3 contains 14 residues. V dropped 3 bases and J dropped 0 bases, with 8 bases sitting between them. CDR3 loop: CASSPRTLNTEAFF. The CDR3 DNA is TGTGCCAGCTCACCGAGGACTTTGAACACTGAAGCTTTCTTT. The whole variable domain, remainder taken from reference TRBV18 and TRBJ1-1, is NAGVMQNPRHLVRRRGQEARLRCSPMKGHSHVYWYRQLPEEGLKFMVYLQKENIIDESGMPKERFSAEFPKEGPSILRIQQVVRGDSAAYFCASSPRTLNTEAFFGQGTRLTVV.

The chain joins TRBV20-1 to TRBJ2-5; no reliable D call. Germline CDR1 and CDR2: DFQATT and SNEGSKA (reference sequence). Trimming pared 5 bases from V and 0 bases from J, leaving 4 bases between. The CDR3 is 11 amino acids. This chain's CDR3 is CSAQYQETQYF. The CDR3, as DNA: TGCAGTGCTCAATACCAAGAGACCCAGTACTTC.

V and J are TRBV7-2 and TRBJ2-7; 7 nucleotides align to TRBD2. The CDR3 contains 13 residues. Germline loops: CDR1 SGHTA, CDR2 FQGNSA. V was pared by 5 bases and J by 6 bases, with 7 bases of the junction left unmatched. This CDR3 reads CASSLGGIGEQYV. The CDR3 region has the DNA TGTGCCAGCAGCCTGGGGGGGATTGGCGAGCAGTACGTC.

The rearrangement uses TRBV6-5 and TRBJ2-7, with 14 bases matching TRBD2. The trim removed 4 bases at V and 6 bases at J, leaving 8 bases unmatched. The length of the CDR3 is 16 residues. Germline CDR1 is MNHEY and CDR2 is SVGAGI. CDR3 loop: CASSSGTSGSSGEQYV. The CDR3 nucleotides are TGTGCCAGCAGTTCTGGGACTAGCGGGAGTAGCGGCGAGCAGTACGTC.

The chain is built from TRBV30 and TRBJ2-3; 7 positions match TRBD1. J gave up 0 bases and V 0 bases, and 12 bases lay outside the gene matches. This CDR3 region has 18 residues. Germline-derived CDR1 and CDR2 are GTSNPN and SVGIG (reference sequence). The CDR3 coding sequence is TGTGCCTGGAGTGTAAGGTGGGACAGCCGATTAAGCACAGATACGCAGTATTTT. As protein: CAWSVRWDSRLSTDTQYF.

This sequence joins TRBV20-1 and TRBJ2-3, with D perhaps matching TRBD2 (5 bases). Germline V gene data show CDR1 as DFQATT and CDR2 as SNEGSKA (reference sequence). V lost 6 bases and J lost 2, with 12 bases in between. The CDR3 extends over 13 amino acids. CDR3 protein: CSATDSSTDTQYF. CDR3 nucleotides: TGCAGTGCCACGGACTCGTCCACAGATACGCAGTATTTT.

The V and J genes are TRBV15 and TRBJ1-3; D might be TRBD1 (5 bases). The germline V and J ends were trimmed by 5 bases and 3 bases, with 17 bases remaining between them. The germline CDR1 and CDR2 sequences are LNHNV and YYDKDF (reference sequence). This CDR3 is 16 amino acids long. CDR3 nucleotides: TGTGCCACCAGCTCCGGACTTGGTACAGGTGGAAACACCATATATTTT. This encodes CATSSGLGTGGNTIYF.

This chain links TRBV24-1 with TRBJ1-6, with TRBD1 identical over 7 bases. CDR1 is KGHDR, CDR2 SFDVKD, per germline. Trimming removed 9 bases from V and 8 bases from J; junction bases left unmatched: 21. The CDR3 is 18 amino acids. CDR3 DNA sequence: TGTGCCACCGGAAGACAGGGTGACTTAGACTCCTCTTATTCACCCCTCCACTTT. It specifies CATGRQGDLDSSYSPLHF.